The clone carrying this TCR beta chain was found a few times. In germline, CDR1 is LNHNV, CDR2 YYDKDF (reference sequence). After removal of 5 bases from V and 0 bases from J, the junction contained 11 bases not matched to a gene. The CDR3 is 17 amino acids. The data originate from a study of blood T cell repertoires in COVID-19. Overall study: Acute and convalescent COVID-19 specimens originated in the United States, Italy and Spain. PBMCs, B-cell-depleted T cells, or T cells provided the cDNA or gDNA that made up the material.

Authors' methods: Amplifying reference gene primers gave estimates of nucleated cell counts. The table came from immunoSEQ multiplex PCR; TCRdb's copy has only in-frame clones and leaves some out. The D gene and trimming were derived from the DNA, and the V and J assignments and clone size from that table. The sample records around 190,000 clones, roughly 85% being singletons. The sample taken for sequencing was peripheral blood. J is TRBJ1-1 and V is TRBV15, with TRBD1 identical over 8 bases. The receptor comes from an elderly woman with acute or convalescent COVID-19. CDR3 loop: CATSPGQGLVVNTEAFF. The CDR3 DNA reads TGTGCCACCAGCCCAGGACAGGGCTTGGTTGTGAACACTGAAGCTTTCTTT. Full variable domain (remainder filled in from reference TRBV15 and TRBJ1-1): DAMVIQNPRYQVTQFGKPVTLSCSQTLNHNVMYWYQQKSSQAPKLLFHYYDKDFNNEADTPDNFQSRRPNTSFCFLDIRSPGLGDTAMYLCATSPGQGLVVNTEAFFGQGTRLTVV.